The 19 T cell receptor beta chains in this list originate from one sample, sequenced in a study of blood T cell repertoires in COVID-19. TCRdb's copy holds only in-frame clones and misses some; the assay was immunoSEQ multiplex PCR. The profile covers 250,000 or so clones, with roughly 87% appearing a single time and roughly 0.8% taken by the ten largest. Sequenced material: peripheral blood. Every receptor here comes from a woman aged 25 to 39 with acute or convalescent COVID-19.

J is TRBJ2-3 and V is TRBV6-4; D ambiguous. The germline V and J ends were trimmed by 8 bases and 2 bases, with 17 bases remaining between them. CDR3 length equals 15 residues. CDR1 and CDR2 (germline): MRHNA, SNTAGT. The CDR3 spells CASSPSTAPTDTQYF. The CDR3 coding sequence is TGTGCCAGCTCCCCGTCCACAGCACCCACAGATACGCAGTATTTT.

The chain employs TRBV19 and TRBJ1-2; 9 nucleotides agree with TRBD1. CDR3 size: 14 residues. Germline CDR1 is LNHDA and CDR2 is SQIVND (reference sequence). J was trimmed by 6 bases and V by 5 bases; bases with no gene match: 7. CDR3 sequence reads: CASSVSGTGHGYTF. Here the CDR3 DNA reads TGTGCCAGTAGTGTATCCGGGACAGGGCATGGCTACACCTTC.

The rearrangement uses TRBV28 and TRBJ1-5; D possibly corresponds to TRBD1 (5 bases). Trimming cost V 6 bases and J 0 bases, with 12 bases left between them. CDR1 and CDR2 from the germline V gene are MDHEN and SYDVKM. There are 15 residues in the CDR3. The CDR3 nucleotides read TGTGCCAGCAGAAAGGGACTTAATAGCAATCAGCCCCAGCATTTT. Translated, it gives CASRKGLNSNQPQHF.

J is TRBJ2-7 and V is TRBV5-4, with 7 bases aligning to TRBD1. Losses at the gene ends were 4 bases for V and 4 bases for J; bases not matched to a gene: 2. From germline, CDR1 is SGHNT and CDR2 YYREEE (reference sequence). The length of the CDR3 is 12 residues. Here the CDR3 DNA reads TGTGCCAGCAGCGAACAGGGGTACGAGCAGTACTTC. This codes for CASSEQGYEQYF. Based on the CDR3 plus reference TRBV5-4 and TRBJ2-7, the full variable domain is ETGVTQSPTHLIKTRGQQVTLRCSSQSGHNTVSWYQQALGQGPQFIFQYYREEENGRGNFPPRFSGLQFPNYSSELNVNALELDDSALYLCASSEQGYEQYFGPGTRLTVT.

The chain links TRBV10-1 to TRBJ2-7; 12 nucleotides match TRBD2. The V gene end was trimmed by 3 bases and the J gene end by 1 base; junction bases not matched to a gene: 4. The CDR3 runs 16 residues. CDR1 is WNHNN and CDR2 is SYGVQD in the germline V gene (reference sequence). DNA for the CDR3: TGCGCCAGCAGTGAATGGACTAGCGGGACGTCCTACGAGCAGTACTTC. Translating it yields CASSEWTSGTSYEQYF.

The chain uses TRBV6-5 and TRBJ2-7; 8 nucleotides align to TRBD2. This CDR3 has 15 residues. Trimming cost V 6 bases and J 2 bases; bases outside gene matches: 9. Germline CDR1 MNHEY, CDR2 SVGAGI. CDR3 nucleotides: TGTGCCAGCAGCCACACTAGCGGCCAAACCTACGAGCAGTACTTC. Amino acids: CASSHTSGQTYEQYF.

This chain uses TRBV19 with TRBJ1-5; TRBD1 matches at 8 bases. This CDR3 has 17 amino acids. CDR1 is LNHDA and CDR2 is SQIVND in the germline V gene (reference sequence). J gave up 3 bases and V 5 bases, and 12 bases lay outside the gene matches. CDR3 in amino acids: CASSSPGTGFSNQPQHF. The CDR3 DNA follows: TGTGCCAGTAGTTCCCCCGGGACAGGTTTCTCCAATCAGCCCCAGCATTTT.

This clone was found once. The rearrangement uses TRBV10-3 and TRBJ2-6; 10 positions match TRBD1. The CDR3 is made up of 18 amino acids. CDR1 is ENHRY and CDR2 is SYGVKD in the germline V gene. V lost 6 bases and J lost 0; bases outside the gene matches: 8. The CDR3 nucleotides are TGTGCCATCAGAATAGGGACAGGGGCTAACTCTGGGGCCAACGTCCTGACTTTC. This translates into CAIRIGTGANSGANVLTF.

The rearrangement links TRBV7-6 to TRBJ2-1; 10 bases line up with TRBD1. CDR3 length equals 14 residues. J was trimmed by 9 bases and V by 1 base; bases with no gene match: 3. Germline assignment: CDR1 SGHVS and CDR2 FNYEAQ. CDR3 nucleotide sequence: TGTGCCAGCAGCTTAGGACAGGGGGCTGTTGAGCAGTTCTTC. Translation gives CASSLGQGAVEQFF.

The chain couples TRBV7-2 to TRBJ2-2; TRBD2 agrees at 7 bases. The germline CDR1 and CDR2 sequences are SGHTA and FQGNSA. The CDR3 runs to 16 residues. V shed 9 bases and J 0 bases; nucleotides not matched to a gene: 10. The CDR3 here is CASPYPAGANTGELFF. In DNA form, the CDR3 reads TGTGCCAGTCCCTATCCGGCGGGAGCGAACACCGGGGAGCTGTTTTTT. The variable domain in full, with the rest retrieved from reference TRBV7-2 and TRBJ2-2, is GAGVSQSPSNKVTEKGKDVELRCDPISGHTALYWYRQSLGQGLEFLIYFQGNSAPDKSGLPSDRFSAERTGGSVSTLTIQRTQQEDSAVYLCASPYPAGANTGELFFGEGSRLTVL.

V and J are TRBV6-1 and TRBJ2-7; 8 nucleotides agree with TRBD2. Germline trimming cut 2 bases from V and 3 bases from J; bases unmatched to any gene: 18. CDR1 MNHNS and CDR2 SASEGT come from the germline V gene. This CDR3 spans 19 amino acids. The DNA for the CDR3 is TGTGCCAGCAGTGAATTGTTCGCATTTGGACTAGCCGGAAACTACGAGCAGTACTTC. It encodes CASSELFAFGLAGNYEQYF.

V gene TRBV19 combines with J gene TRBJ2-7; 9 nucleotides line up with TRBD1. V was clipped by 3 bases and J by 5 bases; unmatched bases: 5. The V gene's germline CDR1 is LNHDA and CDR2 SQIVND (reference sequence). The CDR3 is made up of 14 amino acids. The CDR3 DNA is TGTGCCAGTAGTATTACAGGGGGCTTCAACGAGCAGTACTTC. It codes for CASSITGGFNEQYF.

This clone was seen only once. The rearrangement links TRBV5-4 to TRBJ1-1; 7 nucleotides agree with TRBD1. CDR3 length equals 16 residues. Trimming at V came to 0 bases and at J to 1 base, leaving 6 bases not matched to a gene. Per the germline V gene, CDR1 is SGHNT and CDR2 is YYREEE (reference sequence). Written as DNA, the CDR3 is TGTGCCAGCAGCTTGGCACAGGGGATCGGGAACACTGAAGCTTTCTTT. Its translation is CASSLAQGIGNTEAFF.

The rearrangement uses TRBV11-2 and TRBJ2-1, with 15 bases matching TRBD2. Per the germline V gene, CDR1 is SGHAT and CDR2 is FQNNGV. There are 16 residues in the CDR3. Losses at the gene ends were 5 bases for V and 4 bases for J; bases not matched to a gene: 3. The CDR3 spells CASSRTSGRGYNEQFF. CDR3 nucleotides: TGTGCCAGCAGCCGGACTAGCGGGAGGGGATACAATGAGCAGTTCTTC. Supplemented by reference TRBV11-2 and TRBJ2-1, the full variable domain reads EAGVAQSPRYKIIEKRQSVAFWCNPISGHATLYWYQQILGQGPKLLIQFQNNGVVDDSQLPKDRFSAERLKGVDSTLKIQPAKLEDSAVYLCASSRTSGRGYNEQFFGPGTRLTVL.

V gene TRBV28 combines with J gene TRBJ2-5; TRBD1 might be the D (6 bases). Germline CDR1 is MDHEN and CDR2 is SYDVKM. This CDR3 region has 15 residues. The V gene lost 1 base and the J gene lost 2 bases, with 11 bases spanning the gap. CDR3 protein: CASSLSVGQQETQYF. CDR3 bases: TGTGCCAGCAGTTTATCCGTAGGACAGCAAGAGACCCAGTACTTC.

The chain carries TRBV11-2 and TRBJ1-6; the match to TRBD1 covers 7 bases. Germline CDR1 reads SGHAT; CDR2 reads FQNNGV. The CDR3 contains 15 residues. The ends lost 8 bases at V and 7 bases at J; junction bases unmatched: 11. DNA for the CDR3: TGTGCCAGCTACTCCCAACAGGGGCCGAATTCACCCCTCCACTTT. Amino acid sequence: CASYSQQGPNSPLHF. Complete variable domain (other parts from reference TRBV11-2 and TRBJ1-6): EAGVAQSPRYKIIEKRQSVAFWCNPISGHATLYWYQQILGQGPKLLIQFQNNGVVDDSQLPKDRFSAERLKGVDSTLKIQPAKLEDSAVYLCASYSQQGPNSPLHFGNGTRLTVT.

The gene calls are TRBV9 and TRBJ2-3; perhaps TRBD2 as D (6 bases). The CDR3 spans 14 residues. CDR1 SGDLS and CDR2 YYNGEE come from the germline V gene. The V end lost 3 bases, the J end lost 5 bases, and 13 bases lay between the germline ends. As DNA, the CDR3 is TGTGCCAGCAGCGCCCATAGGGAGGTAGATACGCAGTATTTT. This translates into CASSAHREVDTQYF.

In this sample, this clone turned up once. The V and J genes are TRBV27 and TRBJ2-3; 7 positions match TRBD2. The CDR3 spans 19 residues. The V gene end was trimmed by 5 bases and the J gene end by 4 bases; junction bases not matched to a gene: 21. Germline V lookup: CDR1 MNHEY, CDR2 SMNVEV (reference sequence). The CDR3: CASSKGAARVLADSDTQYF. The CDR3 DNA reads as TGTGCCAGCAGTAAAGGGGCGGCGAGGGTTCTAGCGGACTCAGATACGCAGTATTTT.

In this sample, this clone turned up many times. The chain recombines TRBV6-2 or TRBV6-3 with TRBJ2-1; perhaps TRBD1 as D (5 bases). Germline V gene data show CDR1 as MNHEY and CDR2 as SVGEGT. With 6 bases removed from V and 4 bases from J, the gap between germline ends came to 19 bases. CDR3 length: 16 amino acids. The CDR3 sequence is CASSSRAARAYNEQFF. The CDR3 DNA sequence: TGTGCCAGCAGCTCCCGGGCGGCCAGGGCATACAATGAGCAGTTCTTC.